This T cell receptor beta chain was captured in a study of T cells expressing NK-cell markers. This CDR3 is 13 amino acids long. Germline V lookup: CDR1 KGHDR, CDR2 SFDVKD. From the 5' RACE reads, TCRdb lists one entry per CDR3 protein and no DNA. The sample has 500,000 to 600,000 distinct CDR3 sequences; the top ten hold approximately 3.6%. V gene TRBV24-1 combines with J gene TRBJ2-5; the TCRdb D gene call, TRBD1, has no DNA to confirm it. This TCR derives from a man aged 18 to 29 in good health. The sample comprised blood T cells: a sorted CD56 or NKG2C T cell subset, CD4+ or CD8+ T cells, or bulk PBMC T cells (not recorded which). Here the CDR3 reads CATLCGPGETQYF.